This TCR beta chain was recovered during a study of response to subunit inactivated influenza vaccine. The table lists this clonotype with a few counts. Its antigen is currently unknown. This CDR3 spans 15 amino acids. The germline V gene has CDR1 DFQATT and CDR2 SNEGSKA (reference sequence). The trim removed 3 bases at V and 3 bases at J, leaving 5 bases unmatched. Study results and caveats: Researchers suggested that each seasonal influenza vaccination recruits few new T cells.

Each CDR3 protein gets one entry after TCRdb re-called the RT-PCR reads with MiXCR. The table lists roughly 520,000 distinct CDR3 sequences, about 25% of them singletons. This rearrangement joins TRBV20-1 to TRBJ1-5; 10 bases align to TRBD1. Sequencing used CD4+ T cells sorted from PBMCs, obtained 4 to 6 days after vaccination. This TCR was recovered from a man in his fifties or sixties who received an inactivated influenza vaccine. CDR3 in DNA: TGCAGTGCTAGTCGGGGACAGGGGATCAATCAGCCCCAGCATTTT. Its protein product is CSASRGQGINQPQHF.